This T cell receptor beta chain was sequenced for a study of response to subunit inactivated influenza vaccine. This clonotype was seen only once. Its antigen is unidentified. An end of the junction does not agree with germline; a read error may underlie this. Using its own MiXCR run on the RT-PCR reads, TCRdb lists one record per CDR3 protein. The data hold some 160,000 distinct CDR3 sequences, with approximately 11% observed a single time. The CDR3 runs 15 residues. Per germline, CDR1 SGHTA and CDR2 FQGNSA. Study-wide findings and caveats: Each seasonal influenza vaccination, the authors suggested, recruits few new T cells.

The sequence was obtained from a man aged 45-65 years who received an inactivated influenza vaccine. The sample consisted of non-naive T cells sorted from PBMCs, taken 45 days after vaccination. The rearrangement uses TRBV7-2 and TRBJ2-2, with D possibly matching TRBD1 (5 bases). This chain's CDR3 is CASGLVQGGTGELFF. The CDR3 DNA reads as TGTGCCAGCGGCTTAGTCCAGGGTGGCACCGGGGAGCTGTTTTTT.